These 32 T cell receptor beta chains came from one sample sequenced in a study of OX40 agonist ivuxolimab in advanced cancers. TCRdb's copy holds only in-frame clones and misses some; the assay was immunoSEQ multiplex PCR. The sample holds some 55,000 clones; 90% to 95% are singletons and the top ten take approximately 12%. The specimen comprised CD4+ or CD8+ T cells sorted from blood, sampled in a trial of the OX40 agonist ivuxolimab. Every receptor here comes from an adult with an advanced solid tumor such as melanoma, head and neck, liver or kidney cancer.

This chain uses TRBV19 with TRBJ1-5, with D possibly matching TRBD1 (5 bases). CDR3 length: 15 residues. V lost 5 bases, J lost 4 bases, and 15 bases lay in between. Germline values: CDR1 LNHDA, CDR2 SQIVND (reference sequence). This chain's CDR3 is CASSSGGEPNQPQHF. The CDR3 DNA reads TGTGCCAGTAGTTCGGGGGGTGAGCCGAATCAGCCCCAGCATTTT.

The chain couples TRBV7-9 to TRBJ2-5; tentatively, D is TRBD1 (6 bases). V was shortened by 4 bases and J by 4 bases, with 16 bases between the two germline ends. Germline-derived CDR1 and CDR2 are SEHNR and FQNEAQ (reference sequence). CDR3 length: 15 residues. Here the CDR3 DNA reads TGTGCCAGCAGCTACTTGGGGGCCCTCGTAGAGACCCAGTACTTC. This sequence encodes CASSYLGALVETQYF.

The chain recombines TRBV11-2 with TRBJ1-2, with a possible D match to TRBD1 (5 bases). V was trimmed by 4 bases and J by 4 bases, leaving 13 bases between them. This CDR3 region has 14 residues. CDR1 is SGHAT, CDR2 FQNNGV, per germline. The CDR3 DNA reads TGTGCCAGCAGCTCACCCGGGACGATCTATGGCTACACCTTC. This encodes CASSSPGTIYGYTF. The full variable domain, rest sourced from reference TRBV11-2 and TRBJ1-2, is EAGVAQSPRYKIIEKRQSVAFWCNPISGHATLYWYQQILGQGPKLLIQFQNNGVVDDSQLPKDRFSAERLKGVDSTLKIQPAKLEDSAVYLCASSSPGTIYGYTFGSGTRLTVV.

The chain joins TRBV18 to TRBJ1-1, with no clear D. The CDR3 length is 14 residues. The V and J ends lost 7 bases and 1 base respectively, with 13 bases between them. The germline gives CDR1 KGHSH, CDR2 LQKENI. The CDR3 loop is CASFVEGRNTEAFF. The CDR3 DNA is TGTGCCAGCTTCGTCGAGGGTCGGAACACTGAAGCTTTCTTT.

The count of this clone is one. The chain joins TRBV28 to TRBJ1-1; a weak D match, TRBD1 (5 bases). The CDR3 contains 14 residues. Germline-derived CDR1 and CDR2 are MDHEN and SYDVKM. Trimming took off 2 bases at V and 4 bases at J, with 11 bases between the two ends. This chain's CDR3 is CASSLGGRITEAFF. CDR3 in DNA: TGTGCCAGCAGTTTAGGGGGACGGATCACTGAAGCTTTCTTT.

This clone was found a few times. This chain links TRBV7-8 with TRBJ1-1; D uncertain. With 5 bases removed from V and 7 bases from J, the gap between germline ends came to 14 bases. The V gene's germline CDR1 is SGHVS and CDR2 FQNEAQ. The length of the CDR3 is 13 residues. CDR3 coding DNA: TGTGCCAGCAGCCCGCGGACGGGCTATGAAGCTTTCTTT. It encodes CASSPRTGYEAFF.

The J gene is TRBJ2-5, the V gene TRBV19; the match to TRBD1 covers 9 bases. Looked up from germline, CDR1 is LNHDA and CDR2 is SQIVND (reference sequence). This CDR3 comprises 14 residues. V trimming: 6 bases; J trimming: 5 bases; junction bases outside the gene matches: 7. The CDR3, as DNA: TGTGCCAGTAGCCCTACAGGGGGCGTCGAGACCCAGTACTTC. It yields the protein CASSPTGGVETQYF.

This chain uses TRBV2 with TRBJ2-6, with D perhaps matching TRBD1 (6 bases). V was clipped by 7 bases and J by 4 bases, with 17 bases between them. This CDR3 has 16 amino acids. CDR1 and CDR2 (germline): SNHLY, FYNNEI. Here the CDR3 reads CASKGRGVTGANVLTF. As DNA, the CDR3 is TGTGCCAGCAAAGGCAGGGGAGTTACCGGGGCCAACGTCCTGACTTTC.

This chain uses TRBV5-1 with TRBJ2-4; the D gene is possibly TRBD1 (5 bases). Germline CDR1 SGHRS, CDR2 YFSETQ. The V end lost 0 bases, the J end lost 4 bases, and 11 bases lay between the germline ends. The CDR3 is 15 amino acids. CDR3: CASSLDSRGKNIQYF. The CDR3 DNA reads as TGCGCCAGCAGCTTGGATAGTAGGGGTAAAAACATTCAGTACTTC. The whole variable domain, remainder taken from reference TRBV5-1 and TRBJ2-4, is KAGVTQTPRYLIKTRGQQVTLSCSPISGHRSVSWYQQTPGQGLQFLFEYFSETQRNKGNFPGRFSGRQFSNSRSEMNVSTLELGDSALYLCASSLDSRGKNIQYFGAGTRLSVL.

This rearrangement joins TRBV19 to TRBJ1-1; D call uncertain. The CDR3 has 15 amino acids. Trimming removed 2 bases at V and 4 bases at J, with 14 bases between. Germline V gene data show CDR1 as LNHDA and CDR2 as SQIVND (reference sequence). DNA of the CDR3: TGTGCCAGTAGTATATTGGGCACTCCAAGCACTGAAGCTTTCTTT. Translation gives CASSILGTPSTEAFF. The full variable domain, in which reference TRBV19 and TRBJ1-1 provide the parts outside the CDR3, is DGGITQSPKYLFRKEGQNVTLSCEQNLNHDAMYWYRQDPGQGLRLIYYSQIVNDFQKGDIAEGYSVSREKKESFPLTVTSAQKNPTAFYLCASSILGTPSTEAFFGQGTRLTVV.

The rearrangement uses TRBV6-5 and TRBJ2-3; TRBD2 agrees at 7 bases. The CDR3 totals 14 residues. V lost 8 bases, J lost 4 bases, and 9 bases stayed unmatched. Germline V gives CDR1 MNHEY, CDR2 SVGAGI. Here the CDR3 DNA reads TGTGCCAGCGGAGTTGCGGGAGAGGCAGATACGCAGTATTTT. This codes for CASGVAGEADTQYF.

The V gene is TRBV5-4, the J gene TRBJ2-5; 8 nucleotides match TRBD2. The CDR3 consists of 15 residues. Per the germline V gene, CDR1 is SGHNT and CDR2 is YYREEE (reference sequence). After removal of 4 bases from V and 3 bases from J, the junction contained 8 bases not matched to a gene. DNA of the CDR3: TGTGCCAGCAGCCGCCGTACGGGGGGGGAAGAGACCCAGTACTTC. Protein product: CASSRRTGGEETQYF.

The chain combines TRBV6-1 with TRBJ1-2, with D tentatively TRBD1 (5 bases). CDR3 size: 13 residues. V was pared by 6 bases and J by 8 bases, with 16 bases between. Germline V gene sequence: CDR1 MNHNS, CDR2 SASEGT. The CDR3 here is CASSSVPREGYTF. Here the CDR3 DNA reads TGTGCCAGCAGCTCCGTCCCCAGGGAAGGCTACACCTTC.

The chain couples TRBV19 to TRBJ2-1, with a tentative D call TRBD2 (6 bases). The CDR3 length is 14 residues. The V and J ends lost 7 bases and 7 bases respectively, with 17 bases between them. Germline CDR1 is LNHDA and CDR2 is SQIVND (reference sequence). Here the CDR3 DNA reads TGTGCCAGTAATGCGCGGGACGGTTGGAATGAGCAGTTCTTC. This codes for CASNARDGWNEQFF.

The V and J genes are TRBV9 and TRBJ1-2; tentatively, D is TRBD1 (6 bases). Germline V gives CDR1 SGDLS, CDR2 YYNGEE. V was shortened by 3 bases and J by 5 bases, with 20 bases between the two germline ends. This CDR3 has 16 residues. DNA for the CDR3: TGTGCCAGCAGCGCACACCCCGGGGGCCTCCAATATGGCTACACCTTC. Residues: CASSAHPGGLQYGYTF.

V and J are TRBV9 and TRBJ2-1; D is possibly TRBD1 or TRBD2 (5 bases each). This CDR3 is 15 amino acids long. Trimming shortened V by 0 bases and J by 6 bases, and 13 bases separated the two germline ends. CDR1 SGDLS and CDR2 YYNGEE come from the germline V gene. For the CDR3, the DNA is TGTGCCAGCAGCGTAGTCCCGGAGAGGGGCAATGAGCAGTTCTTC. Translated: CASSVVPERGNEQFF.

This clone was seen a few times. The chain employs TRBV18 and TRBJ2-3; 8 bases are shared with TRBD1. CDR1 and CDR2 from the germline V gene are KGHSH and LQKENI. The trim removed 5 bases at V and 0 bases at J, leaving 7 bases unmatched. This CDR3 contains 16 residues. The CDR3 reads CASSFQGAGSTDTQYF. CDR3 bases: TGTGCCAGCTCATTCCAGGGGGCAGGAAGCACAGATACGCAGTATTTT.

This rearrangement joins TRBV7-2 to TRBJ2-1, with 7 bases identical to TRBD2. Germline V CDR1 and CDR2: SGHTA, FQGNSA. The CDR3 runs to 14 residues. The junction had 2 bases not matched to a gene; V was cut back by 1 base and J by 5 bases. CDR3 bases: TGTGCCAGCAGCTTAGGGGGACTAAACAATGAGCAGTTCTTC. This sequence encodes CASSLGGLNNEQFF.

The J gene is TRBJ2-7, the V gene TRBV9; D possibly corresponds to TRBD2 (5 bases). Germline V gives CDR1 SGDLS, CDR2 YYNGEE. V was pared by 0 bases and J by 2 bases, with 12 bases between. The length of the CDR3 is 15 residues. CDR3 sequence reads: CASSVGTLGTYEQYF. Here the CDR3 DNA reads TGTGCCAGCAGCGTAGGGACTCTAGGAACCTACGAGCAGTACTTC. Based on the CDR3 plus reference TRBV9 and TRBJ2-7, the full variable domain is DSGVTQTPKHLITATGQRVTLRCSPRSGDLSVYWYQQSLDQGLQFLIQYYNGEERAKGNILERFSAQQFPDLHSELNLSSLELGDSALYFCASSVGTLGTYEQYFGPGTRLTVT.

CDR3 amino acids: CASSETAGIFNEQFF. The CDR3 coding sequence is TGTGCCAGCAGTGAAACAGCGGGAATCTTTAATGAGCAGTTCTTC. The rearrangement joins TRBV2 to TRBJ2-1; 7 bases line up with TRBD2. CDR3 size: 15 residues. Germline V gives CDR1 SNHLY, CDR2 FYNNEI. With V trimmed by 2 bases and J by 7 bases, 8 bases remained unmatched.

The J gene is TRBJ1-5, the V gene TRBV4-1, with 8 bases aligning to TRBD1. CDR3 length: 18 residues. CDR1 and CDR2 from the germline V gene are MGHRA and YSYEKL. Trimming cost V 4 bases and J 3 bases; bases outside gene matches: 14. CDR3 region: CASSRSLMQGASNQPQHF. CDR3 sequence (DNA): TGCGCCAGCAGCCGGAGTCTTATGCAGGGGGCCTCCAATCAGCCCCAGCATTTT.

DNA for the CDR3: TGTGCCAGCTCACCAATGGAGACGGGGGTTCGTGGGGCCAACGTCCTGACTTTC. Translated, it gives CASSPMETGVRGANVLTF. The chain combines TRBV18 with TRBJ2-6; weak D call: TRBD2 (6 bases). V dropped 2 bases and J dropped 3 bases, with 17 bases sitting between them. The germline gives CDR1 KGHSH, CDR2 LQKENI. This CDR3 spans 18 amino acids.

The gene calls are TRBV2 and TRBJ1-1; no reliable D call. The germline gives CDR1 SNHLY, CDR2 FYNNEI. The germline V and J ends were trimmed by 5 bases and 7 bases, with 5 bases remaining between them. This CDR3 region has 10 residues. CDR3: CASSNLEAFF. The CDR3 DNA follows: TGTGCCAGCAGTAACCTTGAAGCTTTCTTT.

The table lists this clone with a count of one. This chain links TRBV28 with TRBJ1-4; no reliable D call. V was shortened by 7 bases and J by 4 bases, with 13 bases between the two germline ends. The CDR3 totals 14 residues. Germline V gene data show CDR1 as MDHEN and CDR2 as SYDVKM. The chain's CDR3 is CASNLRAFNEKLFF. In nucleotides, the CDR3 is TGTGCCAGCAACCTCCGGGCCTTTAATGAAAAACTGTTTTTT.

The chain employs TRBV6-5 and TRBJ2-7; 10 bases agree with TRBD2. After removal of 5 bases from V and 5 bases from J, the junction contained 9 bases not matched to a gene. Germline V gene data show CDR1 as MNHEY and CDR2 as SVGAGI. The CDR3 has 15 residues. The CDR3 coding sequence is TGTGCCAGCAGTCCCGGGGTAGCGGGGGGTAACGAGCAGTACTTC. Amino acid sequence: CASSPGVAGGNEQYF.

DNA of the CDR3: TGTGCCAGCAGCCCCTCTAGCACAGATACGCAGTATTTT. Protein product: CASSPSSTDTQYF. J is TRBJ2-3 and V is TRBV7-9; no reliable D call. CDR3 length equals 13 residues. V gave up 5 bases and J gave up 0 bases, with 6 bases separating them. Germline CDR1 and CDR2: SEHNR and FQNEAQ (reference sequence).

The chain combines TRBV7-9 with TRBJ2-1, with D perhaps TRBD1 (5 bases). This CDR3 contains 13 residues. V lost 10 bases and J 2 bases, leaving 12 bases between the germline ends. Looked up from germline, CDR1 is SEHNR and CDR2 is FQNEAQ (reference sequence). The CDR3 coding sequence is TGTGCCACCGCTCAGGGTCCCTACAATGAGCAGTTCTTC. This encodes CATAQGPYNEQFF.

The rearrangement uses TRBV2 and TRBJ2-7; the D is unclear. V lost 8 bases and J lost 2, with 13 bases in between. Germline CDR1 reads SNHLY; CDR2 reads FYNNEI. The CDR3 length is 13 residues. The CDR3 reads CASGIAVTYEQYF. CDR3 nucleotides: TGTGCCAGCGGAATAGCCGTTACCTACGAGCAGTACTTC.

The chain is built from TRBV27 and TRBJ2-4; 7 bases map to TRBD1. The CDR3 extends over 15 amino acids. Germline-derived CDR1 and CDR2 are MNHEY and SMNVEV (reference sequence). V lost 5 bases, J lost 0 bases, and 4 bases stayed unmatched. In DNA form, the CDR3 reads TGTGCCAGCAGTCAGACAGGGTTAGCCAAAAACATTCAGTACTTC. Translating gives CASSQTGLAKNIQYF.

The table lists this clone with a few counts. This rearrangement joins TRBV29-1 to TRBJ2-7; 10 bases are shared with TRBD1. Trimming took 6 bases from V and 0 from J; bases not matched to a gene: 5. The length of the CDR3 is 14 residues. Germline loops: CDR1 SQVTM, CDR2 ANQGSEA. The CDR3 region is CSVGQGTSSYEQYF. In nucleotides, the CDR3 is TGCAGCGTGGGACAGGGGACGAGCTCCTACGAGCAGTACTTC.

V and J are TRBV5-4 and TRBJ1-2; D is undetermined. This CDR3 comprises 12 residues. The ends were cut back, 2 bases at V and 4 bases at J, with 6 bases in the middle. CDR1 and CDR2 (germline): SGHNT, YYREEE (reference sequence). The CDR3 here is CASSFQTYGYTF. In DNA, the CDR3 is TGTGCCAGCAGCTTCCAAACCTATGGCTACACCTTC.

V and J are TRBV11-2 and TRBJ1-1, with D unresolved. V gave up 5 bases and J gave up 0 bases, with 13 bases separating them. The CDR3 is 15 residues long. Germline-derived CDR1 and CDR2 are SGHAT and FQNNGV. DNA for the CDR3: TGTGCCAGCAGCCGGGCATGGAGAATGAACACTGAAGCTTTCTTT. Translation: CASSRAWRMNTEAFF.